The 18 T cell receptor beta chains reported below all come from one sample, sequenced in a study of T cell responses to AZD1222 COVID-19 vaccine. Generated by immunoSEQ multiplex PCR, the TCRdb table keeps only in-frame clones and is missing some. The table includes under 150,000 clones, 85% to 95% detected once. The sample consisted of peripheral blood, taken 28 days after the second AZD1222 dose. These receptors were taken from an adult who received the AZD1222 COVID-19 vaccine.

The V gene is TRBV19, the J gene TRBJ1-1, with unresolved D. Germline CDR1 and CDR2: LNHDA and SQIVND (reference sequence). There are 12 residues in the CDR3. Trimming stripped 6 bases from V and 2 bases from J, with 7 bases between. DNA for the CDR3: TGTGCCAGTAGGTCAGGAAACACTGAAGCTTTCTTT. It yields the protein CASRSGNTEAFF.

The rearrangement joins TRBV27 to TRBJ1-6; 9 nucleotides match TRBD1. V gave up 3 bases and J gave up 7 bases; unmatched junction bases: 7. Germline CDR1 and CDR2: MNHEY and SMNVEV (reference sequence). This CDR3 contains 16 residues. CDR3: CASSFTRTGANSPLHF. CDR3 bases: TGTGCCAGCAGTTTTACCCGGACAGGGGCAAATTCACCCCTCCACTTT.

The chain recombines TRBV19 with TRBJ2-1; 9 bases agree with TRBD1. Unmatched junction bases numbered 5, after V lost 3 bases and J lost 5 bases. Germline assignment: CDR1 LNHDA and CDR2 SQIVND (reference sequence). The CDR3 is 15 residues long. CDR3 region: CASSIWDRADNEQFF. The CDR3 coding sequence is TGTGCCAGTAGTATTTGGGACAGGGCCGACAATGAGCAGTTCTTC.

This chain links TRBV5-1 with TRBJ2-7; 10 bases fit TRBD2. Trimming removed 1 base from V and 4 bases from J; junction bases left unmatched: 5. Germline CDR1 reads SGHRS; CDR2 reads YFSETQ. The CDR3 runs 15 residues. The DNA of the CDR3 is TGCGCCAGCAGCTTGACGCTAGCGGGAGTGTACGAGCAGTACTTC. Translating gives CASSLTLAGVYEQYF.

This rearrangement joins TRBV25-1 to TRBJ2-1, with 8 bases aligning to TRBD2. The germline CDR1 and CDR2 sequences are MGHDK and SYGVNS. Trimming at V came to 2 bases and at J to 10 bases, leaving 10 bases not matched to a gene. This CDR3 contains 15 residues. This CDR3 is CASSEGKREMGEQFF. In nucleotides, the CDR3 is TGTGCCAGCAGTGAAGGCAAGCGGGAGATGGGAGAGCAGTTCTTC.

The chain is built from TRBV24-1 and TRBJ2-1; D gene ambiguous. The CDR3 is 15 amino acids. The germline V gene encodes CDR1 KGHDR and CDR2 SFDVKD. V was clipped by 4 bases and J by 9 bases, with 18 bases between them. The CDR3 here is CATSETTPAWTEQFF. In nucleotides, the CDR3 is TGTGCCACCAGTGAGACGACGCCTGCCTGGACTGAGCAGTTCTTC.

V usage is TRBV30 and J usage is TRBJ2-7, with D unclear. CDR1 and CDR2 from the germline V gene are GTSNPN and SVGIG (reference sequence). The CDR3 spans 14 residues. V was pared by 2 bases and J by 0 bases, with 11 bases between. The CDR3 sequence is CAWSKGPSSYEQYF. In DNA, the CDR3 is TGTGCCTGGAGTAAGGGTCCCAGCTCCTACGAGCAGTACTTC.

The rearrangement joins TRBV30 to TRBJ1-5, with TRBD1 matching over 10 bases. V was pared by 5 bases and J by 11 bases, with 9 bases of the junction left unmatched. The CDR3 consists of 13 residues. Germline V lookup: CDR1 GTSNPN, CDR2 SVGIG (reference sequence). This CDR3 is CAWEDRGKRAQHF. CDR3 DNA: TGTGCCTGGGAGGACAGGGGGAAAAGGGCCCAGCATTTT.

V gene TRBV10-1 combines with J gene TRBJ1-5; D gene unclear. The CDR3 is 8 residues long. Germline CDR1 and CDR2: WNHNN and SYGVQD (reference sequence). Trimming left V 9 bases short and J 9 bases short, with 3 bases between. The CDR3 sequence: CARAPQHF. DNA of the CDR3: TGCGCCAGAGCGCCCCAGCATTTT.

DNA for the CDR3: TGTGCCAGCAGTTACTCGAGTGGGACAGGAGAAGCTTTCTTT. Residues: CASSYSSGTGEAFF. The chain carries TRBV6-2 or TRBV6-3 and TRBJ1-1; 8 bases fit TRBD1. Germline-derived CDR1 and CDR2 are MNHEY and SVGEGT. V trimming: 0 bases; J trimming: 8 bases; junction bases outside the gene matches: 5. This CDR3 is 14 amino acids long.

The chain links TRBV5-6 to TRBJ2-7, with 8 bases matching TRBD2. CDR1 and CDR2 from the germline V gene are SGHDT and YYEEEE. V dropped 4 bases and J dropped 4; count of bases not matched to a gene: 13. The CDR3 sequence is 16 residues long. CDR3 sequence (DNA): TGTGCCAGCAGCCCCTGGGCAGCGGGAGTTGCTTACGAGCAGTACTTC. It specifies CASSPWAAGVAYEQYF.

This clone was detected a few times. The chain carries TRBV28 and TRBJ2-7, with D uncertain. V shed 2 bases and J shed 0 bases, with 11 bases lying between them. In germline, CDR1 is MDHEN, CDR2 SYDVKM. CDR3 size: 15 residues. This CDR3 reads CASSLGYSVSYEQYF. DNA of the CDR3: TGTGCCAGCAGTTTAGGATACAGCGTCTCCTACGAGCAGTACTTC.

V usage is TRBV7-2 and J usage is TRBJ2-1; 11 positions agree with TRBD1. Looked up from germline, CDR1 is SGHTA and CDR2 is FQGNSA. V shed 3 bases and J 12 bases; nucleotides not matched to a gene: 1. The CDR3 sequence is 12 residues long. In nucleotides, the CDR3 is TGTGCCAGCAGCTTCGGGACAGGGGGGCAGTTCTTC. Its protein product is CASSFGTGGQFF.

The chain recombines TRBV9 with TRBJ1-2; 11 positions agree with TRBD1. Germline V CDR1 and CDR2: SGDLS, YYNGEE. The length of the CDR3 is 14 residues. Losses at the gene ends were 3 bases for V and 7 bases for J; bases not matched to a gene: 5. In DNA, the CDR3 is TGTGCCAGCAGCGGCGGACAGGGGGCGCGTGGCTACACCTTC. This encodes CASSGGQGARGYTF.

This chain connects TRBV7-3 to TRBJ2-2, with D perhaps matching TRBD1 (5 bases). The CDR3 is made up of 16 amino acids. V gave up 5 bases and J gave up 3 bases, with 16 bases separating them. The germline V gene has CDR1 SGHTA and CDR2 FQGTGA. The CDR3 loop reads CASSPPGLGDTGELFF. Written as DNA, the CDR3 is TGTGCCAGCAGCCCGCCAGGGTTGGGTGACACCGGGGAGCTGTTTTTT.

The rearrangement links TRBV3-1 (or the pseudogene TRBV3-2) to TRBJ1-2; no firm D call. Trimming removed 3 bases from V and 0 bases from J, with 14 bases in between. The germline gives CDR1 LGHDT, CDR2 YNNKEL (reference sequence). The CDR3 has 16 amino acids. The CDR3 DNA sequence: TGTGCCAGCAGCCAGGTAAGTGAGGGTTCTAACTATGGCTACACCTTC. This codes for CASSQVSEGSNYGYTF.

The CDR3 DNA is TGTGCCAGCAGAATCGGGGATTACAATTCACCCCTCCACTTT. Translation gives CASRIGDYNSPLHF. The chain uses TRBV7-8 and TRBJ1-6; no clear D gene. The ends were cut back, 6 bases at V and 7 bases at J, with 13 bases in the middle. This CDR3 is built from 14 residues. The germline V gene has CDR1 SGHVS and CDR2 FQNEAQ.

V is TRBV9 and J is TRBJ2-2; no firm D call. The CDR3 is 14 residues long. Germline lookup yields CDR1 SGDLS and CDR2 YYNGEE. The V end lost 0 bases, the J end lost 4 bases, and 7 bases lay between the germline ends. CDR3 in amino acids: CASSVAMTTGELFF. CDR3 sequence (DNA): TGTGCCAGCAGCGTAGCTATGACCACCGGGGAGCTGTTTTTT.